This entry concerns a single T cell receptor beta chain. These data come from a study of blood T cell repertoires in COVID-19. Sequencing was performed with immunoSEQ multiplex PCR; in TCRdb, only in-frame clones are kept and a portion is missing. In the table there are about 200,000 clones, approximately 88% of which are singletons. The germline V gene has CDR1 LNHDA and CDR2 SQIVND (reference sequence). The ends were cut back, 3 bases at V and 4 bases at J, with 14 bases in the middle. CDR3 length: 15 residues. The clonotype was recovered from a man aged 35 to 55 with acute or convalescent COVID-19. The sample taken for sequencing was peripheral blood. The V and J genes are TRBV19 and TRBJ2-3, with D possibly TRBD1 on 6 matching bases. CDR3 sequence reads: CASSIASAGADTQYF. DNA for the CDR3: TGTGCCAGTAGTATTGCATCGGCAGGGGCAGATACGCAGTATTTT.